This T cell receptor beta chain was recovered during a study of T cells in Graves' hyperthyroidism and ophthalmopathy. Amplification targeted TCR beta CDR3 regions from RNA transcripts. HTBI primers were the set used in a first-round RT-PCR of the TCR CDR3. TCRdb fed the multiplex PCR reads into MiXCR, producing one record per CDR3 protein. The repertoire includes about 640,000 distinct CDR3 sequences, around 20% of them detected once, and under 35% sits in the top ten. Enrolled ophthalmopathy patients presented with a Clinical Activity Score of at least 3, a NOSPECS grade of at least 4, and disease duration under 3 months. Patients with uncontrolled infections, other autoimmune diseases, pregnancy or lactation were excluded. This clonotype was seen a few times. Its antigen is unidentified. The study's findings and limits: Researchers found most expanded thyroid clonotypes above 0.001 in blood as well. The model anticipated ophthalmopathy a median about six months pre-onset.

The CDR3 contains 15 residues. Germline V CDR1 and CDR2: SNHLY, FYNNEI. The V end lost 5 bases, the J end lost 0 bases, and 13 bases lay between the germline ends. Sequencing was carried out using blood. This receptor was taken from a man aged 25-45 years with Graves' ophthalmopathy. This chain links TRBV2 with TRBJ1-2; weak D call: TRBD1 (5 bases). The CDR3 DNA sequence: TGTGCCAGCAGTCAAGACAGCTCAACTAACTATGGCTACACCTTC. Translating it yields CASSQDSSTNYGYTF.